The entry that follows covers one T cell receptor beta chain sequence. From germline, CDR1 is KGHDR and CDR2 SFDVKD. V lost 4 bases and J lost 15; bases outside the gene matches: 10. The CDR3 consists of 13 residues. This sample was taken from a study of blood T cell repertoires in COVID-19. As for the study in general: The origin of the acute and convalescent COVID-19 samples was the United States, Italy and Spain. In each case, the material was cDNA or gDNA derived from T cells, B-cell-depleted T cells, or PBMCs.

The protocol was immunoSEQ multiplex PCR, while the TCRdb copy is restricted to in-frame clones and leaves out a portion. Altogether more than 90,000 clones are present, about 90% being singletons, with the ten largest covering 7.9%. This clonotype was sampled from a man between 65 and 85 years old who had recovered from COVID-19. Material for sequencing was peripheral blood. The V and J genes are TRBV24-1 and TRBJ2-2; TRBD2 matches at 7 bases. CDR3 sequence (DNA): TGTGCCACCAGTGAATACGTCGGGGGGTTAGTGTTTTTT. Translating it yields CATSEYVGGLVFF.